A single sample is the source of the 24 T cell receptor beta chains below, sequenced in a study of blood T cell repertoires in COVID-19. Produced via immunoSEQ multiplex PCR; TCRdb's table is partial and in-frame only. The sample yields approximately 63,000 clones, around 92% seen once. The specimen was peripheral blood. Receptors were obtained from a human donor in a cohort sampled during active COVID-19.

This clone was seen at least ten times. This chain joins TRBV2 and TRBJ2-5; 13 nucleotides line up with TRBD2. CDR1 is SNHLY and CDR2 is FYNNEI in the germline V gene. The CDR3 contains 17 residues. The V and J ends lost 6 bases and 2 bases, in that order; junction bases with no gene match: 9. The CDR3: CASRNPGTSGEQETQYF. The CDR3 bases are TGTGCCAGCAGAAACCCTGGGACTAGCGGGGAACAAGAGACCCAGTACTTC. Supplemented by reference TRBV2 and TRBJ2-5, the full variable domain reads EPEVTQTPSHQVTQMGQEVILRCVPISNHLYFYWYRQILGQKVEFLVSFYNNEISEKSEIFDDQFSVERPDGSNFTLKIRSTKLEDSAMYFCASRNPGTSGEQETQYFGPGTRLLVL.

The V gene is TRBV28, the J gene TRBJ2-1; possibly TRBD2 for D (6 bases). From germline, CDR1 is MDHEN and CDR2 SYDVKM. V dropped 4 bases and J dropped 4 bases, with 17 bases sitting between them. CDR3 length equals 16 residues. CDR3 coding DNA: TGTGCCAGCAGTTCGTCCGGGACTCCCTCTTACAATGAGCAGTTCTTC. Translating it yields CASSSSGTPSYNEQFF.

The chain uses TRBV9 and TRBJ2-6; unclear D gene. Trimming cost V 1 base and J 2 bases, with 10 bases left between them. This CDR3 has 16 residues. The germline gives CDR1 SGDLS, CDR2 YYNGEE. For the CDR3, the DNA is TGTGCCAGCAGCGTAACACCGGGTCCTGGGGCCAACGTCCTGACTTTC. Amino acid sequence: CASSVTPGPGANVLTF.

This clone was picked up one time. The genes are TRBV16 and TRBJ2-1; 11 bases are a match to TRBD2. Germline CDR1 reads KGHSY; CDR2 reads FQNENV. Trimming took 3 bases from V and 3 from J; bases not matched to a gene: 7. The CDR3 runs 17 residues. The CDR3 nucleotides are TGTGCCAGCAGCCAGGGGGGACTAGCGGAAAGCTACAATGAGCAGTTCTTC. It yields the protein CASSQGGLAESYNEQFF. Together with reference TRBV16 and TRBJ2-1, the CDR3 gives the full variable domain: GEEVAQTPKHLVRGEGQKAKLYCAPIKGHSYVFWYQQVLKNEFKFLISFQNENVFDETGMPKERFSAKCLPNSPCSLEIQATKLEDSAVYFCASSQGGLAESYNEQFFGPGTRLTVL.

The chain joins TRBV4-1 to TRBJ2-1, with TRBD2 matching 7 bases. The length of the CDR3 is 17 residues. After removal of 2 bases from V and 4 bases from J, the junction contained 11 bases not matched to a gene. Germline V gene data show CDR1 as MGHRA and CDR2 as YSYEKL. The chain's CDR3 is CASSQQRRVGRYNEQFF. The CDR3 coding sequence is TGCGCCAGCAGCCAACAAAGGCGGGTCGGGAGGTACAATGAGCAGTTCTTC.

V usage is TRBV12-3 or TRBV12-4 and J usage is TRBJ1-2, with 8 bases lining up with TRBD1. The CDR3 spans 13 residues. V dropped 6 bases and J dropped 6; count of bases not matched to a gene: 6. The CDR3 sequence is CASSRPTGDGYTF. The CDR3 DNA follows: TGTGCCAGCAGCAGACCGACAGGGGATGGCTACACCTTC.

V and J are TRBV9 and TRBJ2-1, with D tentatively TRBD1 (5 bases). Trimming removed 7 bases from V and 0 bases from J, with 11 bases in between. This CDR3 is 14 amino acids long. Germline lookup yields CDR1 SGDLS and CDR2 YYNGEE. The CDR3 DNA is TGTGCCAGCCGAGGCAGGGACTCCTACAATGAGCAGTTCTTC. This gives the protein CASRGRDSYNEQFF.

V gene TRBV5-8 combines with J gene TRBJ1-4; weak D call: TRBD1 (6 bases). Germline V gene data show CDR1 as SGHTS and CDR2 as YDEGEE. This CDR3 region has 16 residues. The germline V and J ends were trimmed by 2 bases and 5 bases, with 16 bases remaining between them. This chain's CDR3 is CASSFRQGGRNEKLFF. The CDR3 bases are TGTGCCAGCAGCTTCCGCCAAGGGGGAAGGAATGAAAAACTGTTTTTT. The variable domain in full, with the rest retrieved from reference TRBV5-8 and TRBJ1-4, is EAGVTQSPTHLIKTRGQQATLRCSPISGHTSVYWYQQALGLGLQFLLWYDEGEERNRGNFPPRFSGRQFPNYSSELNVNALELEDSALYLCASSFRQGGRNEKLFFGSGTQLSVL.

The gene calls are TRBV7-2 and TRBJ2-3, with 8 bases fitting TRBD1. CDR3 length equals 15 residues. V was pared by 4 bases and J by 2 bases, with 5 bases of the junction left unmatched. CDR1 SGHTA and CDR2 FQGNSA come from the germline V gene. CDR3 loop: CASSSDRGVTDTQYF. The CDR3 DNA reads TGTGCCAGCAGCTCCGACAGGGGAGTCACAGATACGCAGTATTTT.

This chain uses TRBV5-4 with TRBJ2-1, with D possibly being TRBD2 (6 bases). The V end was cut by 4 bases, the J end by 4 bases, with 12 bases between. CDR1 is SGHNT and CDR2 is YYREEE in the germline V gene (reference sequence). This CDR3 region has 14 residues. CDR3 amino acids: CASSNAGTYNEQFF. As DNA, the CDR3 is TGTGCCAGCAGCAACGCGGGGACTTACAATGAGCAGTTCTTC.

This sequence joins TRBV4-2 and TRBJ2-3, with TRBD2 matching 10 bases. In germline, CDR1 is LGHNA, CDR2 YNFKEQ. This CDR3 is 17 amino acids long. Losses at the gene ends were 4 bases for V and 4 bases for J; bases not matched to a gene: 11. The CDR3 DNA reads as TGTGCCAGCAGCCGCCTCGCTAGCGGGAGAGAGGCAGATACGCAGTATTTT. This translates into CASSRLASGREADTQYF.

In DNA, the CDR3 is TGTGCCAGCAGCTTAGCTGCACCGGGGAAGGAGTCTGGAAACACCATATATTTT. Amino acid sequence: CASSLAAPGKESGNTIYF. The J gene is TRBJ1-3, the V gene TRBV7-6, with unresolved D. The CDR3 extends over 18 amino acids. V lost 0 bases, J lost 1 base, and 16 bases lay in between. Germline CDR1 is SGHVS and CDR2 is FNYEAQ.

CDR3 bases: TGTGCCAGCAGCTTATGGGGGGGCACTGAAGCTTTCTTT. Protein product: CASSLWGGTEAFF. The V call is TRBV11-3, the J call TRBJ1-1; D is perhaps TRBD1 (5 bases). This CDR3 is built from 13 residues. Trimming pared 2 bases from V and 4 bases from J, leaving 8 bases between. Germline CDR1 is SGHNT and CDR2 is YENEEA.

The V call is TRBV7-8, the J call TRBJ1-2; D perhaps matches TRBD1 (5 bases). V was trimmed by 4 bases and J by 0 bases, leaving 15 bases between them. There are 16 residues in the CDR3. Germline V gives CDR1 SGHVS, CDR2 FQNEAQ. The CDR3 bases are TGTGCCAGCAGCTCGGCGGGGCAGTTAGCTAACTATGGCTACACCTTC. Protein: CASSSAGQLANYGYTF.

This clone was seen more than once but under ten times. This chain connects TRBV5-4 to TRBJ1-2; 11 bases align to TRBD1. The CDR3 contains 16 residues. V gave up 4 bases and J gave up 1 base; unmatched junction bases: 6. Germline V CDR1 and CDR2: SGHNT, YYREEE (reference sequence). The CDR3 protein is CASSTGGTGGNYGYTF. The CDR3 coding sequence is TGTGCCAGCAGCACGGGTGGGACAGGGGGTAACTATGGCTACACCTTC.

This clone was detected once. J is TRBJ2-2 and V is TRBV7-3; 8 bases map to TRBD1. J lost 1 base, V lost 2 bases, and 3 bases had no gene match. This CDR3 spans 16 amino acids. Germline CDR1 SGHTA, CDR2 FQGTGA. The CDR3 nucleotides are TGTGCCAGCAGCTTACAGGGGGCGAGGAACACCGGGGAGCTGTTTTTT. This translates into CASSLQGARNTGELFF.

The rearrangement links TRBV7-2 to TRBJ2-1; D perhaps matches TRBD2 (6 bases). Germline CDR1 reads SGHTA; CDR2 reads FQGNSA. The CDR3 totals 15 residues. V lost 7 bases and J lost 4, with 17 bases in between. The CDR3 loop is CASILGRGTYNEQFF. The CDR3 nucleotides read TGTGCCAGCATCCTCGGGCGGGGTACGTACAATGAGCAGTTCTTC.

The genes are TRBV5-1 and TRBJ1-2, with D maybe TRBD1 (6 bases). CDR3 length: 13 amino acids. V lost 4 bases, J lost 0 bases, and 7 bases lay in between. CDR1 is SGHRS, CDR2 YFSETQ, per germline. The CDR3 protein is CASSQGPNYGYTF. The CDR3 coding sequence is TGCGCCAGCAGCCAGGGGCCTAACTATGGCTACACCTTC.

This clone was counted a single time. The chain employs TRBV5-1 and TRBJ1-2; 11 bases map to TRBD1. The V gene's germline CDR1 is SGHRS and CDR2 YFSETQ. V was clipped by 3 bases and J by 4 bases; unmatched bases: 8. This CDR3 spans 16 amino acids. CDR3 DNA: TGCGCCAGCAGCTCAGGACAGGGGGCGCGTACCTATGGCTACACCTTC. Amino acids: CASSSGQGARTYGYTF. Looking up the rest from reference TRBV5-1 and TRBJ1-2 gives the full variable domain: KAGVTQTPRYLIKTRGQQVTLSCSPISGHRSVSWYQQTPGQGLQFLFEYFSETQRNKGNFPGRFSGRQFSNSRSEMNVSTLELGDSALYLCASSSGQGARTYGYTFGSGTRLTVV.

The J gene is TRBJ2-1, the V gene TRBV10-2; tentative D call: TRBD2 (6 bases). V lost 6 bases and J 6 bases, leaving 9 bases between the germline ends. Germline assignment: CDR1 WSHSY and CDR2 SAAADI. The CDR3 contains 12 residues. The CDR3 sequence: CASSGSPNEQFF. In DNA form, the CDR3 reads TGCGCCAGCAGCGGGAGCCCCAATGAGCAGTTCTTC.

A single count supports this clone. The chain carries TRBV4-3 and TRBJ2-7, with TRBD1 matching 8 bases. The junction had 11 bases not matched to a gene; V was cut back by 0 bases and J by 4 bases. CDR3 length: 17 residues. Germline-derived CDR1 and CDR2 are LGHNA and YSLEER. The CDR3 DNA reads as TGCGCCAGCAGCCAAGAACTCGAGCCAGGGGGCGTTTACGAGCAGTACTTC. Translated: CASSQELEPGGVYEQYF.

This chain connects TRBV19 to TRBJ2-7; TRBD2 matches at 8 bases. There are 14 residues in the CDR3. CDR1 is LNHDA and CDR2 is SQIVND in the germline V gene (reference sequence). The ends lost 8 bases at V and 3 bases at J; junction bases unmatched: 9. The CDR3 DNA follows: TGTGCCAGTGCCGGGGGGGGAAACATCTACGAGCAGTACTTC. Residues: CASAGGGNIYEQYF.

The chain couples TRBV28 to TRBJ1-6, with D possibly matching TRBD1 (6 bases). The V and J ends lost 4 bases and 4 bases respectively, with 17 bases between them. CDR3 length: 17 amino acids. Germline lookup yields CDR1 MDHEN and CDR2 SYDVKM. CDR3 loop: CASSSPTGATYNSPLHF. CDR3 DNA sequence: TGTGCCAGCAGTTCCCCGACAGGCGCGACTTATAATTCACCCCTCCACTTT. Filled out from reference TRBV28 and TRBJ1-6, the complete variable domain reads DVKVTQSSRYLVKRTGEKVFLECVQDMDHENMFWYRQDPGLGLRLIYFSYDVKMKEKGDIPEGYSVSREKKERFSLILESASTNQTSMYLCASSSPTGATYNSPLHFGNGTRLTVT.

This sequence joins TRBV6-4 and TRBJ2-1; a possible D gene is TRBD1 (6 bases). V dropped 0 bases and J dropped 0 bases, with 9 bases sitting between them. The CDR3 totals 16 residues. Per the germline V gene, CDR1 is MRHNA and CDR2 is SNTAGT. The CDR3: CASSDSGTNSYNEQFF. The CDR3 nucleotides read TGTGCCAGCAGTGACTCGGGGACAAACTCCTACAATGAGCAGTTCTTC.